The clone carrying this TCR beta chain was seen a single time. Its specificity is not known. The data derive from a study of blood T cells in healthy people across ages. Study as a whole: The capture of about one barcoded beta molecule per two T cells was achieved by template switching. General observations from the study: Naive T cell percentage strongly correlated with TCR beta diversity.

Germline trimming cut 7 bases from V and 7 bases from J; bases unmatched to any gene: 6. The CDR3 has 12 amino acids. Germline V gives CDR1 MNHEY, CDR2 SVGAGI. The authors ran a second PCR of about 7 to 11 cycles using a sample-barcoded 5' primer and a J-beta primer mix. The template-switch adaptor was a 5' adaptor with 12 random nucleotides. It tagged each cDNA molecule. TCRdb redid the calling of the 5' RACE reads with MiXCR, one entry per CDR3 protein. The data show about 940,000 distinct CDR3 sequences, roughly 48% seen once. The sequence was obtained from a man younger than 40 in good health. The sequenced sample was blood. V gene TRBV6-5 combines with J gene TRBJ2-7; 8 bases fit TRBD1. CDR3 residues: CASISGGAEQYF. The CDR3 DNA is TGTGCCAGCATTTCAGGGGGCGCTGAGCAGTACTTC.